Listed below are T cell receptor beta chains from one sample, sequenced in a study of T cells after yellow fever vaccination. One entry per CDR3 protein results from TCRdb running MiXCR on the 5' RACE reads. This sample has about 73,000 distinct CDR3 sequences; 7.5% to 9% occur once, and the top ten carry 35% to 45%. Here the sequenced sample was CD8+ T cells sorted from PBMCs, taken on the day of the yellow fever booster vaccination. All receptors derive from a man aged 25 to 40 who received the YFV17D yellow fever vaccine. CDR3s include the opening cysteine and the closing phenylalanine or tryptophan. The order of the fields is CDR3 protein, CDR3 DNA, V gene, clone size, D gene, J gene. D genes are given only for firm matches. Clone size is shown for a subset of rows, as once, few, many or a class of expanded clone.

CDR3 protein: CASSHDFSTDTQYF
CDR3 DNA: TGTGCCAGCAGCCACGACTTCAGCACAGATACGCAGTATTTT
V gene: TRBV14
clone size: NA
D gene: NA
J gene: TRBJ2-3

CDR3 protein: CASSLGALTEPGYEQYF
CDR3 DNA: TGCGCCAGCAGCTTGGGAGCGTTGACAGAGCCGGGCTACGAGCAGTACTTC
V gene: TRBV5-1
clone size: many
D gene: NA
J gene: TRBJ2-7

CDR3 protein: CASSYSTLRGYNEQFF
CDR3 DNA: TGTGCCAGCAGTTACTCGACTCTGCGGGGCTACAATGAGCAGTTCTTC
V gene: TRBV6-2/TRBV6-3
clone size: NA
D gene: NA
J gene: TRBJ2-1

CDR3 protein: CSARAQNSFAYEQYF
CDR3 DNA: TGCAGTGCTAGAGCCCAGAACAGTTTTGCCTACGAGCAGTACTTC
V gene: TRBV20-1
clone size: few
D gene: NA
J gene: TRBJ2-7

CDR3 protein: CSARFKRQETQYF
CDR3 DNA: TGCAGTGCTAGATTTAAGCGCCAAGAGACCCAGTACTTC
V gene: TRBV20-1
clone size: few
D gene: NA
J gene: TRBJ2-5

CDR3 protein: CASSQTLGLADTDTQYF
CDR3 DNA: TGCGCCAGCAGCCAAACATTAGGACTAGCGGACACAGATACGCAGTATTTT
V gene: TRBV4-3
clone size: few
D gene: TRBD2
J gene: TRBJ2-3

CDR3 protein: CASSPIAGGSYEQYF
CDR3 DNA: TGTGCCAGCAGTCCTATAGCGGGAGGCTCCTACGAGCAGTACTTC
V gene: TRBV27
clone size: NA
D gene: TRBD2
J gene: TRBJ2-7

CDR3 protein: CASSLGEAYEQYF
CDR3 DNA: TGTGCCAGCAGTCTGGGCGAGGCCTACGAGCAGTACTTC
V gene: TRBV6-1
clone size: NA
D gene: NA
J gene: TRBJ2-7

CDR3 protein: CASSFPTGTYEQYF
CDR3 DNA: TGTGCCAGCAGTTTCCCGACAGGGACCTACGAGCAGTACTTC
V gene: TRBV28
clone size: few
D gene: TRBD1
J gene: TRBJ2-7

CDR3 protein: CSVATGERFGELFF
CDR3 DNA: TGCAGCGTAGCGACAGGGGAAAGATTCGGGGAGCTGTTTTTT
V gene: TRBV29-1
clone size: NA
D gene: TRBD1
J gene: TRBJ2-2

CDR3 protein: CASRTGSGEQYF
CDR3 DNA: TGTGCCAGCCGAACAGGCTCGGGGGAGCAGTACTTC
V gene: TRBV28
clone size: few
D gene: NA
J gene: TRBJ2-7

CDR3 protein: CASSQEGSSGVYNEQFF
CDR3 DNA: TGCGCCAGCAGCCAAGAAGGCTCTAGCGGAGTTTACAATGAGCAGTTCTTC
V gene: TRBV4-3
clone size: NA
D gene: TRBD2
J gene: TRBJ2-1

CDR3 protein: CASSYSLAGLDEQYF
CDR3 DNA: TGTGCCAGCAGCTATTCCCTAGCGGGATTGGACGAGCAGTACTTC
V gene: TRBV7-2
clone size: few
D gene: TRBD2
J gene: TRBJ2-7

CDR3 protein: CASSTLAGVSTDTQYF
CDR3 DNA: TGTGCCAGCAGCACCCTAGCGGGGGTTAGCACAGATACGCAGTATTTT
V gene: TRBV5-6
clone size: NA
D gene: TRBD2
J gene: TRBJ2-3

CDR3 protein: CSADQGRGYEQYF
CDR3 DNA: TGCAGTGCTGACCAGGGAAGAGGCTACGAGCAGTACTTC
V gene: TRBV20-1
clone size: few
D gene: NA
J gene: TRBJ2-7

CDR3 protein: CAKRWTDGELFF
CDR3 DNA: TGTGCCAAACGGTGGACAGACGGGGAGCTGTTTTTT
V gene: TRBV7-9
clone size: few
D gene: NA
J gene: TRBJ2-2

CDR3 protein: CASSPQTGGSPDTQYF
CDR3 DNA: TGTGCCAGCAGCCCTCAGACAGGGGGCTCCCCAGATACGCAGTATTTT
V gene: TRBV7-6
clone size: NA
D gene: TRBD1
J gene: TRBJ2-3

CDR3 protein: CATTQAYGLAGVDEQFF
CDR3 DNA: TGTGCCACCACCCAGGCCTACGGCTTAGCGGGAGTTGATGAGCAGTTCTTC
V gene: TRBV28
clone size: NA
D gene: TRBD2
J gene: TRBJ2-1

CDR3 protein: CSVRGGIDEQFF
CDR3 DNA: TGCAGCGTTCGAGGAGGCATCGATGAGCAGTTCTTC
V gene: TRBV29-1
clone size: NA
D gene: NA
J gene: TRBJ2-1

CDR3 protein: CASSLGKAYEQYF
CDR3 DNA: TGTGCCAGCAGTCTAGGCAAGGCCTACGAGCAGTACTTC
V gene: TRBV25-1
clone size: few
D gene: NA
J gene: TRBJ2-7

CDR3 protein: CATSRPRGTESSYEQYF
CDR3 DNA: TGTGCCACCAGCAGGCCTCGTGGGACCGAAAGCTCCTACGAGCAGTACTTC
V gene: TRBV15
clone size: few
D gene: NA
J gene: TRBJ2-7

CDR3 protein: CASSAAGTSGRVTEQFF
CDR3 DNA: TGTGCCAGCAGTGCTGCCGGGACTAGCGGGAGGGTGACTGAGCAGTTCTTC
V gene: TRBV6-2/TRBV6-3
clone size: NA
D gene: TRBD2
J gene: TRBJ2-1

CDR3 protein: CASSPTEVASGRSYEQFF
CDR3 DNA: TGTGCCAGCTCACCCACAGAGGTCGCTAGCGGGAGAAGTTATGAGCAGTTCTTC
V gene: TRBV18
clone size: NA
D gene: TRBD2
J gene: TRBJ2-1

CDR3 protein: CASSISTEPPYEQYF
CDR3 DNA: TGTGCCAGTAGTATAAGCACTGAACCCCCCTACGAGCAGTACTTC
V gene: TRBV19
clone size: NA
D gene: NA
J gene: TRBJ2-7

CDR3 protein: CATRTAPRDEQYF
CDR3 DNA: TGCGCCACCAGGACGGCGCCGAGGGACGAGCAGTACTTC
V gene: TRBV5-1
clone size: many
D gene: NA
J gene: TRBJ2-7

CDR3 protein: CASSLFAGKSYNEQFF
CDR3 DNA: TGTGCCAGCAGTTTATTTGCGGGCAAGTCCTACAATGAGCAGTTCTTC
V gene: TRBV27
clone size: NA
D gene: NA
J gene: TRBJ2-1

CDR3 protein: CASSYSGPGAYNEQFF
CDR3 DNA: TGTGCCAGCAGTTACTCGGGTCCGGGGGCCTACAATGAGCAGTTCTTC
V gene: TRBV6-5
clone size: few
D gene: NA
J gene: TRBJ2-1

CDR3 protein: CASSYQLAPSYNEQFF
CDR3 DNA: TGTGCCAGCAGTTACCAACTAGCGCCTAGCTACAATGAGCAGTTCTTC
V gene: TRBV6-2/TRBV6-3
clone size: many
D gene: TRBD2
J gene: TRBJ2-1